The rows below give T cell receptor beta chains drawn from one sample of a study of control samples from healthy donors and cancer patients. Clones were sequenced by immunoSEQ multiplex PCR, and TCRdb holds only the in-frame ones, with some missing. The sample has more than 85,000 clones, about 89% seen once. Sequencing used blood. Source of these receptors: a woman between 45 and 65 years old in good health. Each CDR3 is given with its conserved first and last residue. D genes are given only for firm matches. Size values are once, few and many counts, or a class for expanded clones, and some rows have none.

J | V | size | D | CDR3 | DNA
TRBJ2-5 | TRBV29-1 | . | TRBD2 | CSVEGGGVGPGYETQYF | TGCAGCGTTGAGGGGGGAGGGGTCGGTCCAGGGTATGAGACCCAGTACTTC
TRBJ2-3 | TRBV7-3 | . | . | CASSRSGSTDTQYF | TGTGCCAGCAGCCGAAGCGGGAGCACAGATACGCAGTATTTT
TRBJ2-1 | TRBV18 | . | TRBD2 | CASSLEIAGGAGGEQFF | TGTGCCAGCTCACTGGAGATAGCGGGAGGGGCCGGTGGAGAGCAGTTCTTC
TRBJ1-2 | TRBV7-9 | few | . | CASSLREGGYTF | TGTGCCAGCAGCCTTCGGGAGGGCGGCTACACCTTC
TRBJ1-4 | TRBV7-9 | . | TRBD1 | CASSLQGTGVGKLFF | TGTGCCAGCAGCTTACAGGGGACAGGAGTTGGAAAACTGTTTTTT
TRBJ2-5 | TRBV5-6 | . | TRBD1 | CASSTLGQGVRETQYF | TGTGCCAGCAGCACCCTGGGACAGGGGGTGAGGGAGACCCAGTACTTC
TRBJ1-5 | TRBV5-6 | . | TRBD1 | CASSFGTVDQPQHF | TGTGCCAGCAGCTTCGGGACAGTCGATCAGCCCCAGCATTTT
TRBJ2-5 | TRBV4-1 | . | . | CASSRRQIEETQYF | TGCGCCAGCAGCCGTCGACAGATAGAAGAGACCCAGTACTTC
TRBJ2-3 | TRBV7-8 | . | TRBD2 | CASSLVISGSSTDTQYF | TGTGCCAGCAGCTTAGTGATTAGCGGGTCTAGCACAGATACGCAGTATTTT
TRBJ2-5 | TRBV18 | . | . | CASSRQETQYF | TGTGCCAGCTCACGGCAAGAGACCCAGTACTTC
TRBJ2-5 | TRBV13 | . | TRBD1 | CASSSRQGITETQYF | TGTGCCAGCAGCAGCCGACAGGGTATCACAGAGACCCAGTACTTC
TRBJ1-1 | TRBV7-9 | . | . | CASSSTMKGGNTEAFF | TGTGCCAGCAGCTCTACGATGAAAGGTGGGAACACTGAAGCTTTCTTT
TRBJ1-1 | TRBV6-6 | once | . | CASSLSHPTAEAFF | TGTGCCAGCAGTTTATCGCACCCGACGGCTGAAGCTTTCTTT
TRBJ2-1 | TRBV11-1 | few | TRBD2 | CASSLKAGSYNEQFF | TGTGCCAGCAGCTTAAAAGCGGGGTCCTACAATGAGCAGTTCTTC
TRBJ2-5 | TRBV5-1 | . | . | CASSFRDFQETQYF | TGCGCCAGCAGCTTCCGGGACTTCCAAGAGACCCAGTACTTC
TRBJ1-2 | TRBV7-2 | . | . | CASSRSHNYGYTF | TGTGCCAGCAGCCGGAGCCATAACTATGGCTACACCTTC
TRBJ2-5 | TRBV30 | . | . | CAWRVGGAQYF | TGTGCCTGGAGGGTGGGTGGGGCCCAGTACTTC
TRBJ2-1 | TRBV3-1/TRBV3-2 | . | . | CASSQLSPWSTFPNEQFF | TGTGCCAGCAGCCAGCTTTCTCCTTGGTCAACTTTCCCTAATGAGCAGTTCTTC
TRBJ2-3 | TRBV6-4 | once | . | CASSATRSTDTQYF | TGTGCCAGCAGTGCCACCAGGAGCACAGATACGCAGTATTTT
TRBJ1-4 | TRBV15 | . | TRBD1 | CATSHGQARRDEKLFF | TGTGCCACCAGCCACGGACAGGCTCGTCGAGATGAAAAACTGTTTTTT
TRBJ1-3 | TRBV6-5 | . | TRBD1 | CASSWTGRRVNTIYF | TGTGCCAGCAGTTGGACAGGACGACGGGTGAACACCATATATTTT
TRBJ2-5 | TRBV7-2 | . | TRBD2 | CASSLGGSGRVTQYF | TGTGCCAGCAGCTTAGGTGGTAGCGGGAGGGTGACCCAGTACTTC
TRBJ1-2 | TRBV7-9 | . | . | CASSPFTGGYTF | TGTGCCAGCAGCCCCTTCACGGGAGGCTACACCTTC
TRBJ1-4 | TRBV10-2 | . | . | CASSKSFEKLFF | TGCGCCAGCAGTAAGTCGTTTGAAAAACTGTTTTTT
TRBJ2-5 | TRBV3-1/TRBV3-2 | . | TRBD1 | CASSQERTGTLETQYF | TGTGCCAGCAGCCAAGAGCGGACAGGGACCCTAGAGACCCAGTACTTC
TRBJ2-5 | TRBV19 | . | TRBD2 | CASSTRGGRQETQYF | TGTGCCAGTAGTACCCGCGGGGGGCGACAAGAGACCCAGTACTTC
TRBJ1-3 | TRBV6-5 | . | TRBD1 | CASSYDRGNTIYF | TGTGCCAGCAGTTACGACAGGGGCAACACCATATATTTT
TRBJ2-1 | TRBV7-3 | . | . | CASSPQGRVDRNEQFF | TGTGCCAGCAGCCCCCAGGGGCGGGTGGATCGGAATGAGCAGTTCTTC
TRBJ1-5 | TRBV7-8 | once | TRBD1 | CASSLAGGGNQPQHF | TGTGCCAGCAGCTTAGCAGGGGGCGGCAATCAGCCCCAGCATTTT
TRBJ2-7 | TRBV6-6 | few | TRBD2 | CASSYPAGGMGEQYF | TGTGCCAGCAGTTACCCCGCCGGGGGGATGGGGGAGCAGTACTTC